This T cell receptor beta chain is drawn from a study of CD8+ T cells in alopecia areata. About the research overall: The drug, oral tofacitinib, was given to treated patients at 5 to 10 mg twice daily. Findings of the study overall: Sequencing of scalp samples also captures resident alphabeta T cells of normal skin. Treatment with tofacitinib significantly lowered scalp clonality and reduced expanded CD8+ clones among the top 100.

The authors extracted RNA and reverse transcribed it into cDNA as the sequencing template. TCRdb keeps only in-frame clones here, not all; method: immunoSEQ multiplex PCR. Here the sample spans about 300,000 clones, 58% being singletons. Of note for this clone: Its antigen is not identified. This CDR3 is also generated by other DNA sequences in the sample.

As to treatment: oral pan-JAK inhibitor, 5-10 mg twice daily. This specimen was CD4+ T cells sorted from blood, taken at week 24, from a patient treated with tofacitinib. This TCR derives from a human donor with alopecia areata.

The CDR3 DNA follows: TGTGCCTGGAGTGTAAGAGGGACTGGGGCCAACGTCCTGACTTTC. This translates into CAWSVRGTGANVLTF. The chain employs TRBV30 and TRBJ2-6, with a possible D match to TRBD2 (5 bases). The CDR3 extends over 15 amino acids. Per germline, CDR1 GTSNPN and CDR2 SVGIG (reference sequence). Trimming shortened V by 0 bases and J by 2 bases, and 8 bases separated the two germline ends.